This paragraph reports one T cell receptor beta chain. Antigen specificity is unknown. Per the germline V gene, CDR1 is PRHDT and CDR2 is FYEKMQ (reference sequence). The CDR3 runs 12 residues. With 5 bases clipped from V and 9 bases from J, the junction kept 6 bases outside the gene matches. These data belong to a study of CD8 T cells in Susac syndrome. Random-hexamer reverse transcription was applied to roughly 0.5 to 1 ug RNA. MiXCR, run by TCRdb on the immunoSEQ multiplex PCR reads, gives a single entry per CDR3 protein. This table holds some 150,000 distinct CDR3 sequences, 85% to 95% found once. The study's findings and limits: CD4+ T cell repertoires in Susac syndrome lacked clonal expansion.

Source material: CD4+ T cells from PBMCs. This chain joins TRBV13 and TRBJ1-2; 7 bases align to TRBD1. This TCR derives from a human donor with Susac syndrome. CDR3 sequence reads: CASSPRQGSYTF. DNA of the CDR3: TGTGCCAGCAGCCCCCGACAGGGCAGCTACACCTTC.